This T cell receptor beta chain was recovered during a study of cytomegalovirus exposure and HLA in healthy donors. The donors were healthy bone marrow donors. Trimming cost V 4 bases and J 0 bases; bases outside gene matches: 13. The germline V gene encodes CDR1 SGHRS and CDR2 YFSETQ. The CDR3 totals 19 residues. Primers for the PCR totalled 60 Vbeta and 13 Jbeta. The protocol was immunoSEQ multiplex PCR, while the TCRdb copy is restricted to in-frame clones and leaves out a portion. This sample has roughly 170,000 clones, with over 60% found just once. The V call is TRBV5-1, the J call TRBJ2-6; 7 nucleotides line up with TRBD1. Material: PBMCs. This clonotype was obtained from a woman between 25 and 40 years old in good health and CMV-seronegative. The CDR3 protein is CASSPTTGSLGSGANVLTF. The CDR3 coding sequence is TGCGCCAGCAGCCCGACGACAGGGTCCTTAGGCTCTGGGGCCAACGTCCTGACTTTC.